Listed here are 8 T cell receptor beta chains from one sample, sequenced in a study of T cells in Graves' hyperthyroidism and ophthalmopathy (dated by TCRdb to between 2018 and 2021). Library preparation employed multiplex PCR. These reads were obtained on an Illumina HiSeq 2000. TCR beta CDR3 regions were amplified from RNA transcripts. The TCR CDR3 was subjected to a first round of RT-PCR using the HTBI primer set and the Qiagen OneStep RT-PCR kit. TCRdb reprocessed the public reads (quality trimming at Q25 with fastp, clone calling with MiXCR) and kept in-frame beta chains. Each CDR3 protein gets just one entry, which takes the most common genes and DNA from the rows behind it. Within this sample are about 840,000 distinct CDR3 sequences, with 38% of them counted one time only. Roughly 8.3% of the sample is taken by the ten largest. The sequenced material came from blood. These receptors all stem from a man aged 18 to 30 with Graves' hyperthyroidism.

The chain combines TRBV6-5 with TRBJ2-5; D is uncertain. The V and J ends lost 6 bases and 7 bases respectively, with 9 bases between them. The CDR3 spans 11 residues. Germline CDR1 reads MNHEY; CDR2 reads SVGAGI. The CDR3 is CASRDGWTQYF. The CDR3 DNA follows: TGTGCCAGCAGGGACGGCTGGACCCAGTACTTC.

The chain couples TRBV28 to TRBJ2-5; D is tentatively TRBD1 or TRBD2 (5 bases each). The length of the CDR3 is 16 residues. Germline V gene data show CDR1 as MDHEN and CDR2 as SYDVKM. Trimming cost V 4 bases and J 2 bases, with 17 bases left between them. The CDR3 sequence is CASSSPGAVNQETQYF. As DNA, the CDR3 is TGTGCCAGCAGTTCCCCCGGGGCCGTAAATCAAGAGACCCAGTACTTC.

With regard to this clonotype: At one end, the junction sequence differs from germline, possibly due to a read error. The rearrangement links TRBV20-1 to TRBJ2-7, with D perhaps assigned TRBD1 or TRBD2 (5 bases each). The CDR3 sequence is 12 residues long. Germline V gene sequence: CDR1 DFQATT, CDR2 SNEGSKA (reference sequence). The CDR3 reads CSAFRDPYERYF. CDR3 nucleotide sequence: TGCAGTGCTTTCCGGGACCCCTACGAGCGGTACTTC.

This clonotype was recorded only once. This may arise from a read error, as a much more abundant clone is one base away. V and J are TRBV5-1 and TRBJ1-3, with D possibly matching TRBD1 (6 bases). The CDR3 has 14 amino acids. From germline, CDR1 is SGHRS and CDR2 YFSETQ. The germline V and J ends were trimmed by 4 bases and 2 bases, with 10 bases remaining between them. In DNA form, the CDR3 reads TGCGCCAGCAGCGCTCAGGGGACTGGAAACACCATATATTTT. Its translation is CASSAQGTGNTIYF.

The sample holds many counts of this clonotype. This chain joins TRBV20-1 and TRBJ1-5; possibly TRBD1 for D (5 bases). The CDR3 has 13 residues. The germline V gene encodes CDR1 DFQATT and CDR2 SNEGSKA (reference sequence). Trimming removed 6 bases at V and 7 bases at J, with 16 bases between. In DNA form, the CDR3 reads TGCAGTGCCATCTCAGGGTCCTACCAGCCCCAGCATTTT. It codes for CSAISGSYQPQHF.

This clonotype was observed a few times. V is TRBV20-1 and J is TRBJ1-4; 7 bases map to TRBD1. With V trimmed by 7 bases and J by 4 bases, 6 bases remained unmatched. Germline V gene sequence: CDR1 DFQATT, CDR2 SNEGSKA (reference sequence). This CDR3 comprises 13 residues. CDR3 loop: CSGQSGGNEKLFF. CDR3 DNA: TGCAGTGGCCAGTCAGGGGGTAATGAAAAACTGTTTTTT.

This clonotype was detected many times. The CDR3 loop reads CASSELGTYGYTF. CDR3 bases: TGTGCCAGCAGTGAGTTGGGGACCTATGGCTACACCTTC. The chain couples TRBV2 to TRBJ1-2; TRBD1 might be the D (5 bases). Germline V gene lookup returns CDR1 SNHLY and CDR2 FYNNEI. V lost 3 bases and J 4 bases, leaving 9 bases between the germline ends. This CDR3 spans 13 amino acids.

This clonotype was counted between two and nine times. The chain links TRBV4-1 to TRBJ1-6; D is unresolved. V gave up 6 bases and J gave up 7 bases, with 10 bases separating them. CDR3 size: 13 residues. The germline V gene encodes CDR1 MGHRA and CDR2 YSYEKL. CDR3 sequence: CASRDESNSPLHF. CDR3 DNA sequence: TGCGCCAGCAGGGACGAGAGCAATTCACCCCTCCACTTT.